These 2 T cell receptor beta chains originate from one sample sequenced in a study of CD8 T cells in Susac syndrome. Random hexamers were used to reverse transcribe an amount of roughly 0.45 to 1 ug RNA. MiXCR, run by TCRdb on the immunoSEQ multiplex PCR reads, gives a single entry per CDR3 protein. The data contain 150,000 to 200,000 distinct CDR3 sequences, roughly 95% of them singletons. The sample comprised CD4+ T cells from PBMCs. The receptor source for this set is a human donor with multiple sclerosis.

The rearrangement uses TRBV28 and TRBJ1-5, with TRBD1 identical over 7 bases. Germline V gives CDR1 MDHEN, CDR2 SYDVKM. J lost 11 bases, V lost 6 bases, and 7 bases had no gene match. CDR3 length: 12 residues. DNA for the CDR3: TGTGCCAGCAGCCGACAGGGTCCATCCCAGCATTTT. It specifies CASSRQGPSQHF.

The rearrangement joins TRBV6-6 to TRBJ2-3, with no clear D. V was pared by 3 bases and J by 1 base, with 5 bases between. CDR3 length: 13 amino acids. Germline CDR1 is MNHNY and CDR2 is SVGAGI (reference sequence). CDR3 bases: TGTGCCAGCAGTTATCTTGGCACAGATACGCAGTATTTT. Translation gives CASSYLGTDTQYF.